The rows below give T cell receptor beta chains drawn from one sample of a study of cytomegalovirus exposure and HLA in healthy donors. The method was immunoSEQ multiplex PCR; TCRdb's version includes in-frame clones alone and lacks a portion of them. The sample consists of roughly 100,000 clones, roughly 80% of them appearing once. The specimen was PBMCs. The receptors derive from a man aged 50 to 60 in good health and CMV-seropositive. The CDR3 runs from the conserved cysteine through the conserved F or W. The order of the fields is D gene, CDR3 length, J gene, V gene, clone size, CDR3 protein, CDR3 DNA. A D gene is named only where the DNA matches it firmly. The listing skips clone size in some rows; elsewhere it reads once, few, many or a size class.

D: NA
length: 13
J: TRBJ2-7
V: TRBV29-1
size: few
CDR3: CSVADLYSYEQYF
DNA: TGCAGCGTGGCAGACTTATACTCCTACGAGCAGTACTTC

D: TRBD1
length: 15
J: TRBJ2-1
V: TRBV9
size: NA
CDR3: CASAPTGQSLNEQFF
DNA: TGTGCCAGCGCACCAACGGGACAGAGCCTTAATGAGCAGTTCTTC

D: TRBD1
length: 15
J: TRBJ2-1
V: TRBV11-3
size: NA
CDR3: CASSVGTGTHNEQFF
DNA: TGTGCCAGCAGCGTAGGGACAGGGACCCACAATGAGCAGTTCTTC

D: NA
length: 13
J: TRBJ2-5
V: TRBV6-1
size: NA
CDR3: CASSEEVSGAQYF
DNA: TGTGCCAGCAGTGAAGAGGTGTCCGGGGCCCAGTACTTC

D: NA
length: 16
J: TRBJ1-2
V: TRBV4-2
size: once
CDR3: CASSQGFAAVGYGYTF
DNA: TGTGCCAGCAGCCAAGGCTTCGCGGCAGTCGGATATGGCTACACCTTC

D: NA
length: 15
J: TRBJ2-7
V: TRBV5-6
size: NA
CDR3: CASSSGLLVFYEQYF
DNA: TGTGCCAGCAGCTCGGGACTCCTCGTTTTTTACGAGCAGTACTTC

D: TRBD2
length: 12
J: TRBJ2-5
V: TRBV10-3
size: NA
CDR3: CAISPGLAGQYF
DNA: TGTGCCATAAGCCCGGGACTAGCGGGGCAGTACTTC

D: NA
length: 15
J: TRBJ1-4
V: TRBV19
size: NA
CDR3: CASSTQGFTNEKLFF
DNA: TGTGCCAGTAGTACGCAGGGTTTCACTAATGAAAAACTGTTTTTT

D: TRBD2
length: 15
J: TRBJ2-5
V: TRBV2
size: NA
CDR3: CASSGTSGISETQYF
DNA: TGTGCCAGCAGCGGGACTAGCGGGATCAGCGAGACCCAGTACTTC

D: NA
length: 13
J: TRBJ1-5
V: TRBV10-2
size: few
CDR3: CASTQGGNQPQHF
DNA: TGCGCCAGCACCCAGGGTGGCAATCAGCCCCAGCATTTT

D: TRBD1
length: 17
J: TRBJ1-2
V: TRBV5-4
size: NA
CDR3: CASSLEVWDRPRYGYTF
DNA: TGTGCCAGCAGCTTGGAGGTTTGGGACAGGCCCCGCTATGGCTACACCTTC

D: NA
length: 14
J: TRBJ1-1
V: TRBV5-1
size: once
CDR3: CASSLAGGDTEAFF
DNA: TGCGCCAGCAGCTTGGCGGGGGGAGACACTGAAGCTTTCTTT

D: TRBD2
length: 15
J: TRBJ2-7
V: TRBV2
size: few
CDR3: CASGRGPSGIYEQYF
DNA: TGTGCCAGCGGTCGGGGGCCTAGCGGGATTTACGAGCAGTACTTC

D: NA
length: 13
J: TRBJ2-7
V: TRBV19
size: few
CDR3: CASSRAFSYEQYF
DNA: TGTGCCAGTAGTAGGGCGTTCTCCTACGAGCAGTACTTC

D: TRBD2
length: 15
J: TRBJ2-3
V: TRBV15
size: NA
CDR3: CATSRDAGGPVTQYF
DNA: TGTGCCACCAGCAGAGACGCGGGAGGGCCAGTCACGCAGTATTTT

D: TRBD2
length: 17
J: TRBJ2-7
V: TRBV15
size: few
CDR3: CATSRDGRASGPVEQYF
DNA: TGTGCCACCAGCAGAGATGGGAGGGCTAGCGGCCCCGTCGAGCAGTACTTC

D: TRBD2
length: 18
J: TRBJ2-4
V: TRBV4-1
size: few
CDR3: CASSQEVPAGGVKNIQYF
DNA: TGCGCCAGCAGCCAAGAAGTCCCAGCGGGAGGAGTCAAAAACATTCAGTACTTC

D: NA
length: 16
J: TRBJ2-7
V: TRBV5-1
size: NA
CDR3: CASSLRDSTNPYEQYF
DNA: TGCGCCAGCAGCTTGCGGGACTCCACCAACCCCTACGAGCAGTACTTC

D: NA
length: 14
J: TRBJ1-5
V: TRBV6-6
size: NA
CDR3: CASTRQETRQPQHF
DNA: TGTGCCAGCACAAGACAGGAAACGAGGCAGCCCCAGCATTTT

D: TRBD2
length: 15
J: TRBJ2-7
V: TRBV11-1
size: NA
CDR3: CASSLVLAGGNEQYF
DNA: TGTGCCAGCAGCTTAGTTCTTGCGGGAGGAAACGAGCAGTACTTC

D: TRBD2
length: 15
J: TRBJ2-5
V: TRBV13
size: NA
CDR3: CASSLRREGLETQYF
DNA: TGTGCCAGCAGCTTAAGGCGGGAGGGCCTGGAGACCCAGTACTTC

D: TRBD1
length: 17
J: TRBJ2-1
V: TRBV5-4
size: NA
CDR3: CASSLGGGTAIYNEQFF
DNA: TGTGCCAGCAGCTTGGGGGGTGGGACAGCTATCTACAATGAGCAGTTCTTC

D: TRBD2
length: 14
J: TRBJ2-7
V: TRBV14
size: NA
CDR3: CASSPGTSGNEQYF
DNA: TGTGCCAGCAGCCCTGGGACTAGCGGGAACGAGCAGTACTTC

D: NA
length: 14
J: TRBJ2-4
V: TRBV9
size: NA
CDR3: CASSVTGSQNIQYF
DNA: TGTGCCAGCAGCGTAACGGGATCTCAAAACATTCAGTACTTC

D: TRBD1
length: 15
J: TRBJ1-2
V: TRBV6-5
size: NA
CDR3: CASSALDEGAGGYTF
DNA: TGTGCCAGCAGTGCGCTAGATGAGGGGGCGGGTGGCTACACCTTC

D: TRBD1
length: 12
J: TRBJ2-5
V: TRBV29-1
size: NA
CDR3: CSVRTGVETQYF
DNA: TGCAGCGTTAGGACAGGGGTGGAGACCCAGTACTTC

D: NA
length: 15
J: TRBJ2-1
V: TRBV7-9
size: few
CDR3: CASSLETGSYNEQFF
DNA: TGTGCCAGCAGCTTAGAGACAGGCTCCTACAATGAGCAGTTCTTC

D: TRBD2
length: 15
J: TRBJ2-7
V: TRBV7-9
size: NA
CDR3: CSSSPRLAGTYEQYF
DNA: TGTTCCAGCAGCCCAAGACTAGCGGGAACCTACGAGCAGTACTTC

D: NA
length: 13
J: TRBJ2-5
V: TRBV7-3
size: NA
CDR3: CASSREGGETQYF
DNA: TGTGCCAGCAGCCGCGAAGGAGGAGAGACCCAGTACTTC

D: NA
length: 15
J: TRBJ2-1
V: TRBV11-2
size: NA
CDR3: CASSTAGGLYNEQFF
DNA: TGTGCCAGCAGCACCGCCGGGGGGCTCTACAATGAGCAGTTCTTC

D: TRBD2
length: 15
J: TRBJ2-1
V: TRBV19
size: NA
CDR3: CASSAAGGTMGEQFF
DNA: TGTGCCAGTAGTGCGGCGGGAGGGACAATGGGTGAGCAGTTCTTC

D: NA
length: 16
J: TRBJ2-4
V: TRBV27
size: NA
CDR3: CASSSLGSAIKNIQYF
DNA: TGTGCCAGCAGTTCCCTGGGTAGCGCCATCAAAAACATTCAGTACTTC

D: TRBD1
length: 16
J: TRBJ2-1
V: TRBV19
size: NA
CDR3: CASSISVVRGRNEQFF
DNA: TGTGCCAGTAGTATAAGTGTGGTGAGGGGGCGGAATGAGCAGTTCTTC

D: TRBD2
length: 17
J: TRBJ2-4
V: TRBV15
size: NA
CDR3: CATSRGLAGAKSNIQYF
DNA: TGTGCCACCAGCAGAGGACTAGCGGGAGCCAAATCAAACATTCAGTACTTC

D: TRBD2
length: 15
J: TRBJ2-7
V: TRBV5-1
size: NA
CDR3: CASSTLAGGLYEQYF
DNA: TGCGCCAGCAGCACTCTAGCGGGAGGTCTTTACGAGCAGTACTTC

D: NA
length: 15
J: TRBJ2-3
V: TRBV6-1
size: NA
CDR3: CASSEAGTSTDTQYF
DNA: TGTGCCAGCAGTGAAGCGGGCACTAGCACAGATACGCAGTATTTT

D: NA
length: 15
J: TRBJ1-2
V: TRBV6-1
size: NA
CDR3: CASSETAGKGYGYTF
DNA: TGTGCCAGCAGTGAAACGGCAGGGAAGGGCTATGGCTACACCTTC

D: TRBD1
length: 15
J: TRBJ2-7
V: TRBV6-6
size: few
CDR3: CASSDDGTGLYEQYF
DNA: TGTGCCAGCAGTGATGACGGGACAGGATTATACGAGCAGTACTTC

D: TRBD2
length: 17
J: TRBJ2-3
V: TRBV18
size: NA
CDR3: CASSPVKTSEGTDTQYF
DNA: TGTGCCAGCTCACCCGTAAAGACTAGCGAGGGCACAGATACGCAGTATTTT

D: NA
length: 15
J: TRBJ2-3
V: TRBV27
size: NA
CDR3: CASSLSVKRTDTQYF
DNA: TGTGCCAGCAGTTTATCAGTAAAGCGGACAGATACGCAGTATTTT

D: NA
length: 16
J: TRBJ2-7
V: TRBV28
size: NA
CDR3: CASSSASPGKDYEQYF
DNA: TGTGCCAGCAGTTCAGCCTCCCCAGGGAAAGACTACGAGCAGTACTTC

D: NA
length: 14
J: TRBJ1-5
V: TRBV19
size: many
CDR3: CASSIEAGNQPQHF
DNA: TGTGCCAGTAGTATCGAAGCGGGCAATCAGCCCCAGCATTTT

D: NA
length: 13
J: TRBJ2-5
V: TRBV7-3
size: NA
CDR3: CASSSQGQETQYF
DNA: TGTGCCAGCAGTTCTCAGGGCCAAGAGACCCAGTACTTC

D: NA
length: 15
J: TRBJ2-1
V: TRBV29-1
size: NA
CDR3: CSVGILKAPNNEQFF
DNA: TGCAGCGTTGGGATACTAAAGGCGCCGAACAATGAGCAGTTCTTC

D: NA
length: 15
J: TRBJ1-1
V: TRBV29-1
size: NA
CDR3: CSVEGSIGANTEAFF
DNA: TGCAGCGTTGAAGGGTCAATAGGAGCGAACACTGAAGCTTTCTTT

D: NA
length: 14
J: TRBJ2-1
V: TRBV15
size: NA
CDR3: CATSRVGQYNEQFF
DNA: TGTGCCACCAGCAGAGTTGGACAGTACAATGAGCAGTTCTTC

D: NA
length: 15
J: TRBJ2-5
V: TRBV28
size: NA
CDR3: CASSLSGGVQETQYF
DNA: TGTGCCAGCAGTTTAAGCGGAGGGGTCCAAGAGACCCAGTACTTC

D: NA
length: 14
J: TRBJ2-6
V: TRBV5-8
size: NA
CDR3: CASGSYSGANVLTF
DNA: TGTGCCAGCGGCAGTTACTCTGGGGCCAACGTCCTGACTTTC

D: TRBD2
length: 17
J: TRBJ2-5
V: TRBV7-9
size: NA
CDR3: CASSLGTSGRLQETQYF
DNA: TGTGCCAGCAGCTTAGGGACTAGCGGGAGGCTTCAAGAGACCCAGTACTTC

D: TRBD2
length: 16
J: TRBJ2-1
V: TRBV5-1
size: once
CDR3: CASSLSLLAGDNEQFF
DNA: TGCGCCAGCAGCTTGAGCCTACTAGCGGGGGACAATGAGCAGTTCTTC

D: NA
length: 15
J: TRBJ2-2
V: TRBV5-4
size: NA
CDR3: CAGSTGQMNTGELFF
DNA: TGTGCCGGATCCACCGGACAGATGAACACCGGGGAGCTGTTTTTT

D: TRBD1
length: 14
J: TRBJ2-7
V: TRBV10-3
size: few
CDR3: CAIKGQGQTYEQYF
DNA: TGTGCCATCAAAGGACAGGGGCAGACCTACGAGCAGTACTTC

D: TRBD2
length: 17
J: TRBJ2-1
V: TRBV10-1
size: NA
CDR3: CASSASGDYSSYNEQFF
DNA: TGCGCCAGCAGTGCCTCGGGGGACTACAGCTCCTACAATGAGCAGTTCTTC

D: TRBD1
length: 15
J: TRBJ2-7
V: TRBV5-6
size: NA
CDR3: CASRQGQGAFYEQYF
DNA: TGTGCCAGCAGACAGGGACAGGGGGCGTTCTACGAGCAGTACTTC

D: NA
length: 13
J: TRBJ2-4
V: TRBV19
size: NA
CDR3: CASSPGRGNIQYF
DNA: TGTGCCAGTAGTCCCGGCCGGGGAAACATTCAGTACTTC

D: NA
length: 14
J: TRBJ2-5
V: TRBV6-6
size: NA
CDR3: CASSYSLVQETQYF
DNA: TGTGCCAGCAGTTACTCTTTGGTCCAGGAGACCCAGTACTTC

D: NA
length: 13
J: TRBJ2-7
V: TRBV11-1
size: NA
CDR3: CASSTGSSYEQYF
DNA: TGTGCCAGCAGCACGGGGAGCTCCTACGAGCAGTACTTC

D: NA
length: 13
J: TRBJ2-5
V: TRBV2
size: NA
CDR3: CASSVGHQETQYF
DNA: TGTGCCAGCAGTGTGGGCCACCAAGAGACCCAGTACTTC